Each of the 27 T cell receptor beta chains below was sequenced from the same sample in a study of T and B cells in COVID-19 patients. TRB rearrangements were amplified by multiplex PCR with BIOMED2 TRB-A/B primers. TCRdb fed the multiplex PCR reads into MiXCR, producing one record per CDR3 protein. The sample carries under 6,000 distinct CDR3 sequences, about 30% recorded once. Each TRB amplification used roughly 220-550 ng of genomic DNA from blood. The sequencing sample was made of blood. These receptors were obtained from a human donor with active COVID-19.

Points on this clonotype: A single base separates this from a much larger clone, so it may be a read error. The chain employs TRBV12-3 or TRBV12-4 and TRBJ2-2; TRBD1 aligns across 10 bases. The CDR3 is 14 amino acids. CDR3 sequence: CSSATGGKGGELFF. The CDR3 DNA reads TGTTCCAGCGCGACAGGGGGCAAGGGCGGGGAGCTGTTTTTT.

The V call is TRBV20-1, the J call TRBJ1-1, with 7 bases that match TRBD1. The CDR3 totals 13 residues. The V gene's germline CDR1 is DFQATT and CDR2 SNEGSKA (reference sequence). V was pared by 3 bases and J by 4 bases, with 5 bases of the junction left unmatched. The CDR3 nucleotides read TGCAGTGCTAGGGGGACAGTTCGCACTGAAGCTTTCTTT. It specifies CSARGTVRTEAFF.

There are a few counts of this clonotype. This chain uses TRBV6-1 with TRBJ2-7; no clear D gene. This CDR3 contains 14 residues. Germline assignment: CDR1 MNHNS and CDR2 SASEGT. V gave up 4 bases and J gave up 4 bases, with 14 bases separating them. The CDR3 spells CASSVRAKLYEQYF. The CDR3 nucleotides are TGTGCCAGCAGTGTCCGAGCGAAGCTGTACGAGCAGTACTTC.

V usage is TRBV20-1 and J usage is TRBJ2-1, with 10 nucleotides matching TRBD2. CDR3 size: 16 residues. After removal of 0 bases from V and 6 bases from J, the junction contained 8 bases not matched to a gene. The germline gives CDR1 DFQATT, CDR2 SNEGSKA (reference sequence). The CDR3 loop reads CSAREASGRRGNEQFF. For the CDR3, the DNA is TGCAGTGCTAGAGAGGCTAGCGGGAGAAGGGGCAATGAGCAGTTCTTC.

In this sample, this clonotype is medium-sized. V is TRBV5-4 and J is TRBJ2-1; no clear D. Trimming cost V 0 bases and J 16 bases, with 17 bases left between them. Germline CDR1 and CDR2: SGHNT and YYREEE (reference sequence). The CDR3 spans 13 residues. The CDR3 DNA sequence: TGTGCCAGCAGCTTGGAAATTCGTGGTGGTCGTTTCTTC. Its translation: CASSLEIRGGRFF.

About this clonotype: The junction departs from germline at one end; a sequencing error may be responsible. The gene calls are TRBV5-5 and TRBJ2-4, with D perhaps TRBD1 (6 bases). This CDR3 spans 17 amino acids. Germline loops: CDR1 SGHKS, CDR2 YYEKEE (reference sequence). The CDR3: CASSWTQGLVAKNIQYF. The CDR3 coding sequence is TGCGCCAGCAGCTGGACACAGGGTTTAGTAGCCAAAAACATTCAGTACTTC.

Judged by abundance, this clonotype is medium-sized. The rearrangement joins TRBV5-6 to TRBJ1-4; no definite D call. V shed 1 base and J shed 9 bases, with 16 bases lying between them. This CDR3 region has 15 residues. Germline loops: CDR1 SGHDT, CDR2 YYEEEE. In nucleotides, the CDR3 is TGTGCCAGCAGCTTGTTGCAGAACGTTGGACAAAAACTGTTTTTT. Translation gives CASSLLQNVGQKLFF.

Relative to its sample, this clonotype is medium-sized (0.01 to 0.1%). The genes are TRBV15 and TRBJ2-7; D not certain. The V end lost 3 bases, the J end lost 0 bases, and 6 bases lay between the germline ends. The length of the CDR3 is 13 residues. The germline V gene has CDR1 LNHNV and CDR2 YYDKDF (reference sequence). The CDR3 DNA reads TGTGCCACCAGCAGGAGGACCTCCTACGAGCAGTACTTC. Encoded protein: CATSRRTSYEQYF.

By sample share, this clonotype is medium-sized. This chain joins TRBV19 and TRBJ2-4, with 7 bases identical to TRBD1. The V gene's germline CDR1 is LNHDA and CDR2 SQIVND (reference sequence). With 7 bases clipped from V and 5 bases from J, the junction kept 2 bases outside the gene matches. CDR3 size: 12 residues. CDR3 sequence (DNA): TGTGCCAGTAAGGGGACAGAAAACATTCAGTACTTC. As protein: CASKGTENIQYF. Full variable domain (outside the CDR3, taken from reference TRBV19 and TRBJ2-4): DGGITQSPKYLFRKEGQNVTLSCEQNLNHDAMYWYRQDPGQGLRLIYYSQIVNDFQKGDIAEGYSVSREKKESFPLTVTSAQKNPTAFYLCASKGTENIQYFGAGTRLSVL.

This clonotype rates as medium-sized. This chain links TRBV18 with TRBJ1-2, with 7 bases identical to TRBD1. The ends lost 3 bases at V and 0 bases at J; junction bases unmatched: 4. The germline V gene encodes CDR1 KGHSH and CDR2 LQKENI. There are 15 residues in the CDR3. CDR3: CASSPWDRTNYGYTF. In DNA form, the CDR3 reads TGTGCCAGCTCACCCTGGGACAGAACTAACTATGGCTACACCTTC.

This chain connects TRBV20-1 to TRBJ1-2; D call uncertain. Per the germline V gene, CDR1 is DFQATT and CDR2 is SNEGSKA (reference sequence). Trimming removed 5 bases from V and 4 bases from J, with 11 bases in between. The CDR3 has 12 residues. CDR3 nucleotide sequence: TGCAGTGCTTCCCGCCCCAGCTATGGCTACACCTTC. Amino acid sequence: CSASRPSYGYTF.

This clonotype ranks as large. This sequence joins TRBV19 and TRBJ2-2, with unresolved D. V was trimmed by 3 bases and J by 7 bases, leaving 9 bases between them. Germline V gene sequence: CDR1 LNHDA, CDR2 SQIVND (reference sequence). The CDR3 loop spans 13 amino acids. The CDR3 reads CASSMKAVGELFF. The CDR3 DNA is TGTGCCAGTAGTATGAAGGCCGTCGGGGAGCTGTTTTTT.

The chain combines TRBV5-3 with TRBJ2-1; TRBD2 matches at 7 bases. TRBV5-3 is given ORF status, its function remaining uncertain. Trimming took 8 bases from V and 10 from J; bases not matched to a gene: 24. The CDR3 totals 17 residues. The CDR3, as DNA: TGTGCCAGCAGCCCACTATCTGTAGGCGGGAGCCAACCCGAGCAGTTCTTC. Its translation: CASSPLSVGGSQPEQFF.

This chain uses TRBV28 with TRBJ1-2; weak D call: TRBD1 (5 bases). The CDR3 contains 11 residues. The germline gives CDR1 MDHEN, CDR2 SYDVKM. The V and J ends lost 5 bases and 8 bases respectively, with 9 bases between them. This CDR3 is CASSPRDGYTF. In DNA, the CDR3 is TGTGCCAGCAGTCCCAGGGACGGCTACACCTTC.

The V gene is TRBV11-3, the J gene TRBJ2-7, with D tentatively TRBD1 (6 bases). Germline CDR1 is SGHNT and CDR2 is YENEEA. V lost 7 bases and J lost 3, with 10 bases in between. This CDR3 spans 12 amino acids. The CDR3 loop reads CASKAQGYEQYF. The CDR3 DNA follows: TGTGCCAGCAAGGCACAGGGCTACGAGCAGTACTTC. Based on the CDR3 plus reference TRBV11-3 and TRBJ2-7, the full variable domain is EAGVVQSPRYKIIEKKQPVAFWCNPISGHNTLYWYLQNLGQGPELLIRYENEEAVDDSQLPKDRFSAERLKGVDSTLKIQPAELGDSAVYLCASKAQGYEQYFGPGTRLTVT.

The table lists this clonotype with a few counts. The V call is TRBV7-2, the J call TRBJ2-1; 10 bases fit TRBD1. Losses at the gene ends were 4 bases for V and 12 bases for J; bases not matched to a gene: 9. The CDR3 has 14 residues. From germline, CDR1 is SGHTA and CDR2 FQGNSA. The CDR3 is CASSSRTGGMTQFF. DNA of the CDR3: TGTGCCAGCAGCTCCCGGACAGGGGGGATGACGCAGTTCTTC.

The CDR3 DNA follows: TGTGCCAGCAGCTTGGGGGGGAAAGCCCAGCATTTT. Its protein is CASSLGGKAQHF. V and J are TRBV28 and TRBJ1-5; possibly TRBD1 for D (5 bases). Between the trimmed V and J ends, which lost 6 bases and 11 bases, there was a span of 14 bases. Germline CDR1 is MDHEN and CDR2 is SYDVKM. The CDR3 covers 12 residues. Combining the CDR3 with reference TRBV28 and TRBJ1-5 gives the whole variable domain DVKVTQSSRYLVKRTGEKVFLECVQDMDHENMFWYRQDPGLGLRLIYFSYDVKMKEKGDIPEGYSVSREKKERFSLILESASTNQTSMYLCASSLGGKAQHFGDGTRLSIL.

Only a few counts were recorded for this clonotype. This sequence joins TRBV7-2 and TRBJ2-7; TRBD1 might be the D (5 bases). This CDR3 has 13 residues. Per the germline V gene, CDR1 is SGHTA and CDR2 is FQGNSA. Trimming took off 5 bases at V and 4 bases at J, with 12 bases between the two ends. CDR3 sequence (DNA): TGTGCCAGCAGCCCGGACAAACAATACGAGCAGTACTTC. Translation gives CASSPDKQYEQYF. Combining the CDR3 with reference TRBV7-2 and TRBJ2-7 gives the whole variable domain GAGVSQSPSNKVTEKGKDVELRCDPISGHTALYWYRQSLGQGLEFLIYFQGNSAPDKSGLPSDRFSAERTGGSVSTLTIQRTQQEDSAVYLCASSPDKQYEQYFGPGTRLTVT.

This clonotype is labeled medium-sized (0.01 to 0.1%). The rearrangement links TRBV19 to TRBJ2-7; 9 bases agree with TRBD2. Looked up from germline, CDR1 is LNHDA and CDR2 is SQIVND (reference sequence). Losses at the gene ends were 3 bases for V and 3 bases for J; bases not matched to a gene: 9. The CDR3 has 16 residues. This CDR3 is CASSMAGVAGVYEQYF. CDR3 DNA: TGTGCCAGTAGTATGGCGGGGGTAGCGGGAGTCTACGAGCAGTACTTC.

V is TRBV20-1 and J is TRBJ2-5; D uncertain. The V gene lost 5 bases and the J gene lost 6 bases, with 10 bases spanning the gap. The CDR3 length is 11 residues. The germline V gene encodes CDR1 DFQATT and CDR2 SNEGSKA (reference sequence). Written as DNA, the CDR3 is TGCAGTGCTTTAGACCGAAAGACCCAGTACTTC. It specifies CSALDRKTQYF.

This clonotype was seen a handful of times. The chain links TRBV6-6 to TRBJ1-4; possibly TRBD1 for D (6 bases). Germline CDR1 reads MNHNY; CDR2 reads SVGAGI (reference sequence). V dropped 2 bases and J dropped 0 bases, with 19 bases sitting between them. The CDR3 sequence is 19 residues long. Here the CDR3 reads CASSYGGGWGGATNEKLFF. CDR3 sequence (DNA): TGTGCCAGCAGTTACGGGGGCGGATGGGGGGGAGCAACTAATGAAAAACTGTTTTTT.

This clonotype has more than one count but fewer than ten. The chain uses TRBV5-1 and TRBJ2-3; 9 nucleotides agree with TRBD1. This CDR3 has 15 residues. Germline-derived CDR1 and CDR2 are SGHRS and YFSETQ. Trimming at V came to 1 base and at J to 12 bases, leaving 12 bases not matched to a gene. This CDR3 reads CASSLSATTGGLQYF. DNA for the CDR3: TGCGCCAGCAGCTTGTCTGCCACGACAGGGGGTCTCCAGTATTTT.

The rearrangement uses TRBV5-1 and TRBJ2-2; TRBD2 agrees at 8 bases. Germline V gene sequence: CDR1 SGHRS, CDR2 YFSETQ. This CDR3 spans 13 amino acids. The V gene end was trimmed by 4 bases and the J gene end by 5 bases; junction bases not matched to a gene: 1. Here the CDR3 DNA reads TGCGCCAGCAGCCGCGGGGGGACCGGGGAGCTGTTTTTT. It is translated as CASSRGGTGELFF.

The rearrangement links TRBV29-1 to TRBJ2-2; D tentatively reads TRBD1 or TRBD2 (5 bases each). From germline, CDR1 is SQVTM and CDR2 ANQGSEA. The V end lost 4 bases, the J end lost 7 bases, and 10 bases lay between the germline ends. The CDR3 is made up of 12 amino acids. The CDR3 loop is CSVVPGGGELFF. CDR3 coding DNA: TGCAGCGTTGTACCTGGGGGCGGGGAGCTGTTTTTT.

In this sample, this clonotype turned up a few times. V and J are TRBV30 and TRBJ1-2; 8 positions match TRBD1. Germline-derived CDR1 and CDR2 are GTSNPN and SVGIG (reference sequence). The CDR3 extends over 14 amino acids. Trimming took 0 bases from V and 5 from J; bases not matched to a gene: 5. The CDR3 bases are TGTGCCTGGAGTGTACAGGGGGACCCATATGGCTACACCTTC. It encodes CAWSVQGDPYGYTF.

By sample share, this clonotype is medium-sized. The chain carries TRBV5-6 and TRBJ1-2; 9 bases match TRBD1. The CDR3 has 18 residues. The germline V gene has CDR1 SGHDT and CDR2 YYEEEE. J was trimmed by 2 bases and V by 4 bases; bases with no gene match: 15. CDR3 sequence reads: CASSPDRGGTIANYGYTF. CDR3 sequence (DNA): TGTGCCAGCAGCCCGGACAGGGGAGGGACAATAGCGAACTATGGCTACACCTTC.

By proportion, this clonotype is medium-sized (0.01 to 0.1%). The chain uses TRBV5-4 and TRBJ2-3; no firm D call. Germline values: CDR1 SGHNT, CDR2 YYREEE (reference sequence). This CDR3 is built from 12 residues. Trimming took off 2 bases at V and 0 bases at J, with 1 base between the two ends. The CDR3 reads CASSFSTDTQYF. In DNA, the CDR3 is TGTGCCAGCAGCTTTAGCACAGATACGCAGTATTTT.